This is a list of T cell receptor beta chains from one sample in a study of molecular identifiers for immune sequencing clone quantification. From the PCR reads, TCRdb called clonotypes with MiXCR, one entry per CDR3 protein. The sample records about 10,000 distinct CDR3 sequences, roughly a sixth being singletons. The source material was naive CD8+ T cells from blood, with Jurkat cell RNA spiked in. The receptors shown here come from a human donor in good health. Some libraries in this study had Jurkat cell RNA spiked in. The CDR3 runs from the conserved cysteine through the conserved F or W.

v_call,cdr3_aa
TRBV12-3/TRBV12-4,CASSVGTISYGYTF
TRBV28,CASSLAAGMNTEAFF
TRBV29-1,CSAGDRGPNEQYF
TRBV6-2/TRBV6-3,CASSYSSEGAQVFQPQRF
TRBV6-2/TRBV6-3,CASSWLAYTDTQYF
TRBV2,CASSEVRLHEQYF
TRBV10-3,CAISESRFHEQYF
TRBV11-2,CASSDYEQYF
TRBV7-2,CASSWGQMGAEQYF
TRBV11-2,CASSSWTINTGELFF
TRBV5-1,CASSLLDNEQFF
TRBV4-1,CASSQRQGTFNSPLHF
TRBV6-6,CASSYSTGEGGYTF
TRBV7-9,CASSTTGTGSYEQYF
TRBV5-3,CASSSLADQTYNEQFF
TRBV5-6,CATTGTRNTGELFF
TRBV27,CASSLSWGDRGTDKQYF
TRBV20-1,CSARDRGRSEETQYF
TRBV10-2,CASSESRGFNTEAFF
TRBV28,CASINRESSYNSPLHF
TRBV3-1,CAGSPLRGPDTQYF
TRBV20-1,CSASRVRALNTGELFF
TRBV29-1,CSVEAWAEAADTQYF
TRBV10-3,CAISILAEGREQYF
TRBV20-1,CSASGPNTGELFF
TRBV5-5,CASSYSPGTGGDGYYGYTF
TRBV25-1,CASSGTALASRDTDTQYF
TRBV7-3,CASSFLAGGGNEQFF
TRBV12-3/TRBV12-4,CASSLNNYGYTF
TRBV7-9,CASSLEGTHAAYEQYF
TRBV2,CASPGQALNLRYNEQFF
TRBV6-1,CASSPVPAYEQYF
TRBV7-6,CASSLEPSSPLGEQYF
TRBV20-1,CSARVGDREKGTNSPLHF
TRBV6-2/TRBV6-3,CASSYFPMTLGENQPQHF
TRBV7-9,CASSISTGDGEQFF
TRBV11-2,CASSSLRGDIQYF
TRBV3-1,CASSQGFSASGLNEQYF
TRBV27,CASSLGVSGSYEQYF
TRBV7-6,CASSLSGGTDTQYF
TRBV3-1,CASSQDRLASDTDTQYF
TRBV7-9,CASSPSKRAYEQYF
TRBV6-2/TRBV6-3,CASSSQVPPADTQYF
TRBV6-5,CASSYAAGALEQFF
TRBV7-8,CASSPSVSYEQYF
TRBV5-8,CASSLGSAEQYF
TRBV28,CASRLTRSYYEQHF
TRBV7-6,CASIGLEGTQYF
TRBV7-9,CASETGELFF
TRBV7-9,CASSFRTGGVTDTQYF
TRBV4-3,CASSQDRTAPQHF
TRBV11-3,CASNWNRAGRTGELFF
TRBV4-1,CASSRGQSNQPQHF
TRBV7-9,CASSFETGGFDGYTF
TRBV4-3,CASSQDYRDLTNEKLFF
TRBV27,CASSLDRRYEQFF
TRBV7-9,CASSLVTGREDQPQHF
TRBV19,CASSPGLGDYEQYF
TRBV12-5,CASGQISTGELFF
TRBV7-6,CASSPGTGYYSNQPQHF